A single sample is the source of the 28 T cell receptor beta chains below, sequenced in a study of persistence of HIV-infected CD4 T cells. Antigens of these TCRs are unknown. The immunoSEQ assay was version 4, run in survey mode. TCRdb's table, derived via immunoSEQ multiplex PCR, lists solely in-frame clones and lacks some. The data show fewer than 40,000 clones, about four fifths seen once. Stimulation used 7.5 to 10 ug/mL lysate from CMV-infected fibroblasts. Sorted nonresponding memory CD4+ T cells were CD40L-negative, CD69-negative, CD45RO-high. This material consisted of CD4+ T cells sorted from PBMCs after approximately 19-hour stimulation, taken from a patient who received antiretroviral therapy. Every receptor here comes from an adult man with HIV who was CMV-seropositive.

CDR3 in DNA: TGTGCCTGGAGTGTAGGGGTCGGCGGGACTTACGAGCAGTACTTC. This gives the protein CAWSVGVGGTYEQYF. The chain joins TRBV30 to TRBJ2-7; possible D gene TRBD2, 6 bases. Trimming cost V 0 bases and J 4 bases, with 16 bases left between them. CDR1 is GTSNPN, CDR2 SVGIG, per germline (reference sequence). CDR3 length: 15 residues.

A word on this clone: Other DNA sequences in the same sample also yield this CDR3. The CDR3 is CASRRLAGGLSYNEQFF. The DNA of the CDR3 is TGTGCCAGCAGGCGACTAGCGGGGGGACTCTCCTACAATGAGCAGTTCTTC. The J gene is TRBJ2-1, the V gene TRBV2, with TRBD2 identical over 13 bases. V shed 6 bases, J shed 0 bases, and the junction held 5 bases outside the gene matches. CDR3 length equals 17 residues. CDR1 is SNHLY and CDR2 is FYNNEI in the germline V gene. Complete variable domain (other parts from reference TRBV2 and TRBJ2-1): EPEVTQTPSHQVTQMGQEVILRCVPISNHLYFYWYRQILGQKVEFLVSFYNNEISEKSEIFDDQFSVERPDGSNFTLKIRSTKLEDSAMYFCASRRLAGGLSYNEQFFGPGTRLTVL.

The rearrangement joins TRBV2 to TRBJ1-5; 7 nucleotides match TRBD1. This CDR3 region has 15 residues. Germline loops: CDR1 SNHLY, CDR2 FYNNEI. The ends lost 6 bases at V and 1 base at J; junction bases unmatched: 6. CDR3 loop: CASSQQGLSNQPQHF. The CDR3 nucleotides read TGTGCCAGCAGCCAACAGGGGCTAAGCAATCAGCCCCAGCATTTT.

This clone has only a few counts. The chain combines TRBV7-9 with TRBJ2-7, with 9 nucleotides matching TRBD1. This CDR3 contains 14 residues. The V gene's germline CDR1 is SEHNR and CDR2 FQNEAQ (reference sequence). The V gene end was trimmed by 5 bases and the J gene end by 2 bases; junction bases not matched to a gene: 4. CDR3 sequence reads: CASSVGQGPYEQYF. In nucleotides, the CDR3 is TGTGCCAGCAGCGTGGGACAGGGTCCCTACGAGCAGTACTTC. Together with reference TRBV7-9 and TRBJ2-7, the CDR3 gives the full variable domain: DTGVSQNPRHKITKRGQNVTFRCDPISEHNRLYWYRQTLGQGPEFLTYFQNEAQLEKSRLLSDRFSAERPKGSFSTLEIQRTEQGDSAMYLCASSVGQGPYEQYFGPGTRLTVT.

The chain couples TRBV5-1 to TRBJ2-3, with D unclear. V gave up 4 bases and J gave up 5 bases, with 8 bases separating them. Germline CDR1 and CDR2: SGHRS and YFSETQ. The length of the CDR3 is 12 residues. Here the CDR3 DNA reads TGCGCCAGCAGCCTCGGTGAAGATACGCAGTATTTT. Encoded protein: CASSLGEDTQYF.

This clone was counted once. This rearrangement joins TRBV24-1 to TRBJ2-1; D ambiguous. Germline loops: CDR1 KGHDR, CDR2 SFDVKD. Trimming left V 2 bases short and J 4 bases short, with 2 bases between. CDR3 length: 12 residues. The chain's CDR3 is CATSDSYNEQFF. CDR3 DNA: TGTGCCACCAGTGATTCTTACAATGAGCAGTTCTTC.

The chain links TRBV27 to TRBJ1-4, with D perhaps TRBD1 (6 bases). Germline CDR1 reads MNHEY; CDR2 reads SMNVEV (reference sequence). This CDR3 contains 19 residues. V dropped 6 bases and J dropped 0 bases, with 23 bases sitting between them. CDR3 nucleotides: TGTGCCAGCAGCCCGAAGGGTAGCAGGGCAGGGGCAACTAATGAAAAACTGTTTTTT. Its translation: CASSPKGSRAGATNEKLFF.

A few counts support this clone. The rearrangement uses TRBV6-2 or TRBV6-3 and TRBJ2-7; the match to TRBD2 covers 13 bases. V dropped 5 bases and J dropped 6; count of bases not matched to a gene: 7. The CDR3 contains 15 residues. Looked up from germline, CDR1 is MNHEY and CDR2 is SVGEGT. The CDR3 loop is CASSRLAGGIGEQYF. The CDR3 nucleotides read TGTGCCAGCAGTAGACTAGCGGGGGGCATCGGCGAGCAGTACTTC.

The sample holds one count of this clone. The chain is built from TRBV2 and TRBJ1-4; D remains unclear. The ends were cut back, 4 bases at V and 8 bases at J, with 14 bases in the middle. Germline-derived CDR1 and CDR2 are SNHLY and FYNNEI. CDR3 length: 14 amino acids. The CDR3: CASSGWGATEKLFF. DNA of the CDR3: TGTGCCAGCAGTGGATGGGGTGCCACCGAAAAACTGTTTTTT.

This clone occurred a few times. At one of its ends the junction is not consistent with the germline gene, which may arise from a read error. The gene calls are TRBV30 and TRBJ1-2, with D maybe TRBD1 (6 bases). The CDR3 has 14 amino acids. CDR1 GTSNPN and CDR2 SVGIG come from the germline V gene (reference sequence). The DNA of the CDR3 is TGTGCCCGGAGGGTCGGTACAGGGTGGGGAGGCTACACCTTC. It encodes CARRVGTGWGGYTF.

The genes are TRBV25-1 and TRBJ1-2, with D possibly TRBD1 on 6 matching bases. Trimming took 2 bases from V and 5 from J, leaving 12 bases between them. This CDR3 spans 14 amino acids. The germline V gene encodes CDR1 MGHDK and CDR2 SYGVNS. CDR3 amino acids: CASSEPGARYGYTF. The DNA of the CDR3 is TGTGCCAGCAGTGAACCGGGGGCGCGGTATGGCTACACCTTC.

The sample holds a few counts of this clone. The J gene is TRBJ2-4, the V gene TRBV7-2, with a weak D call TRBD1 (6 bases). The CDR3 has 18 residues. The V gene's germline CDR1 is SGHTA and CDR2 FQGNSA. With 3 bases removed from V and 7 bases from J, the gap between germline ends came to 25 bases. DNA of the CDR3: TGTGCCAGCAGCTTTAGTGGGACACAGGGACGAGGTTCCAACATTCAGTACTTC. Encoded protein: CASSFSGTQGRGSNIQYF.

The chain carries TRBV18 and TRBJ1-1; possible D gene TRBD1, 6 bases. The germline V gene has CDR1 KGHSH and CDR2 LQKENI. The V end was cut by 6 bases, the J end by 1 base, with 21 bases between. The CDR3 has 17 amino acids. The CDR3 DNA follows: TGTGCCAGCTCCCCCCGGGACATCCAAAGTTGGAACACTGAAGCTTTCTTT. Protein: CASSPRDIQSWNTEAFF.

This clone has a handful of counts. This chain joins TRBV7-2 and TRBJ2-1; D remains unclear. V was clipped by 5 bases and J by 8 bases, with 16 bases between them. CDR3 length equals 14 residues. Germline V CDR1 and CDR2: SGHTA, FQGNSA. CDR3 bases: TGTGCCAGCAGCCCCGAATGGTGGGGTGATGAGCAGTTCTTC. Amino acid sequence: CASSPEWWGDEQFF.

The chain combines TRBV9 with TRBJ1-2, with 8 positions matching TRBD1. Losses at the gene ends were 4 bases for V and 3 bases for J; bases not matched to a gene: 8. The CDR3 totals 15 residues. CDR1 is SGDLS, CDR2 YYNGEE, per germline. CDR3 loop: CASSRELTGDYGYTF. CDR3 in DNA: TGTGCCAGCAGCCGAGAGTTGACAGGGGACTATGGCTACACCTTC.

The rearrangement joins TRBV7-9 to TRBJ1-5; maybe TRBD1 (6 bases). V was shortened by 3 bases and J by 4 bases, with 22 bases between the two germline ends. CDR3 size: 18 residues. The V gene's germline CDR1 is SEHNR and CDR2 FQNEAQ (reference sequence). The CDR3 reads CASSFMGVTGPLNQPQHF. DNA for the CDR3: TGTGCCAGCAGCTTTATGGGGGTTACAGGGCCACTTAATCAGCCCCAGCATTTT. The variable domain in full, with the rest retrieved from reference TRBV7-9 and TRBJ1-5, is DTGVSQNPRHKITKRGQNVTFRCDPISEHNRLYWYRQTLGQGPEFLTYFQNEAQLEKSRLLSDRFSAERPKGSFSTLEIQRTEQGDSAMYLCASSFMGVTGPLNQPQHFGDGTRLSIL.

The CDR3 loop reads CASSLAGGLGGQPQHF. CDR3 DNA sequence: TGTGCCAGCAGCTTAGCGGGGGGGCTAGGGGGTCAGCCCCAGCATTTT. The V call is TRBV7-2, the J call TRBJ1-5, with D maybe TRBD1 (6 bases). V was trimmed by 0 bases and J by 6 bases, leaving 15 bases between them. Germline V CDR1 and CDR2: SGHTA, FQGNSA. The CDR3 runs 16 residues. Full variable domain (outside the CDR3, taken from reference TRBV7-2 and TRBJ1-5): GAGVSQSPSNKVTEKGKDVELRCDPISGHTALYWYRQSLGQGLEFLIYFQGNSAPDKSGLPSDRFSAERTGGSVSTLTIQRTQQEDSAVYLCASSLAGGLGGQPQHFGDGTRLSIL.

The V call is TRBV29-1, the J call TRBJ1-5, with TRBD1 matching over 7 bases. The junction had 3 bases not matched to a gene; V was cut back by 6 bases and J by 4 bases. CDR3 size: 12 residues. Germline CDR1 and CDR2: SQVTM and ANQGSEA. The CDR3 is CSVVQGNQPQHF. The CDR3 coding sequence is TGCAGCGTAGTACAGGGGAATCAGCCCCAGCATTTT.

This rearrangement joins TRBV7-6 to TRBJ2-5, with 8 bases lining up with TRBD2. The CDR3 is 16 residues long. The germline CDR1 and CDR2 sequences are SGHVS and FNYEAQ. The V gene end was trimmed by 6 bases and the J gene end by 2 bases; junction bases not matched to a gene: 11. CDR3 loop: CASSLGASGGQETQYF. The CDR3 region has the DNA TGTGCCAGCAGTCTCGGCGCCAGCGGGGGACAAGAGACCCAGTACTTC.

This clone has only one observation. This chain uses TRBV7-9 with TRBJ1-2; D gene unclear. The CDR3 is made up of 13 amino acids. V was shortened by 3 bases and J by 4 bases, with 9 bases between the two germline ends. In germline, CDR1 is SEHNR, CDR2 FQNEAQ (reference sequence). The CDR3 is CASSLYTTYGYTF. The CDR3 coding sequence is TGTGCCAGCAGCTTGTACACGACCTATGGCTACACCTTC.

V usage is TRBV5-1 and J usage is TRBJ2-7; TRBD1 might be the D (6 bases). The CDR3 is 14 residues long. CDR1 is SGHRS, CDR2 YFSETQ, per germline. V lost 3 bases, J lost 6 bases, and 16 bases lay in between. CDR3 coding DNA: TGCGCCAGCAGCTCCGGAGACAGGATGGGCGAGCAGTACTTC. Its translation is CASSSGDRMGEQYF.

The chain recombines TRBV6-5 with TRBJ1-2; D gene uncertain. The germline V gene encodes CDR1 MNHEY and CDR2 SVGAGI. This CDR3 is built from 14 residues. Trimming pared 0 bases from V and 7 bases from J, leaving 12 bases between. This CDR3 is CASSYSTKGRGYTF. CDR3 in DNA: TGTGCCAGCAGTTACTCGACGAAAGGGCGTGGCTACACCTTC.

This chain links TRBV6-6 with TRBJ2-1; TRBD2 matches 10 bases. The CDR3 runs 16 residues. Germline V gene sequence: CDR1 MNHNY, CDR2 SVGAGI (reference sequence). The J segment lost 0 bases and the V segment lost 5 bases, leaving 4 bases of the junction unmatched. CDR3 DNA sequence: TGTGCCAGCAGTGGTAGCGGGGGGAGCTCCTACAATGAGCAGTTCTTC. Translating it yields CASSGSGGSSYNEQFF.

The chain combines TRBV5-1 with TRBJ1-2; 8 nucleotides agree with TRBD1. The ends lost 4 bases at V and 10 bases at J; junction bases unmatched: 15. The CDR3 is made up of 15 amino acids. Germline-derived CDR1 and CDR2 are SGHRS and YFSETQ. The CDR3: CASSPTGGVIRDYTF. Here the CDR3 DNA reads TGCGCCAGCAGCCCCACAGGGGGAGTGATTCGCGACTACACCTTC.

The J gene is TRBJ2-1, the V gene TRBV7-9, with 7 bases that match TRBD2. The V gene end was trimmed by 5 bases and the J gene end by 10 bases; junction bases not matched to a gene: 14. The CDR3 loop spans 15 amino acids. CDR1 SEHNR and CDR2 FQNEAQ come from the germline V gene (reference sequence). The CDR3 nucleotides read TGTGCCAGCAGCCTAACTAGCGCCGGACGGAAAGAGCAGTTCTTC. This encodes CASSLTSAGRKEQFF.

V and J are TRBV5-8 and TRBJ2-5; the D call may be TRBD1 or TRBD2 (5 bases each). The V and J ends lost 8 bases and 5 bases respectively, with 28 bases between them. The CDR3 has 17 residues. Germline V gene lookup returns CDR1 SGHTS and CDR2 YDEGEE. The CDR3 nucleotides read TGTGCCAGGGGACCAACAATCCGAGGGAGTAGAGTGGAGACCCAGTACTTC. Translation: CARGPTIRGSRVETQYF.

As concerns this clone: The sample holds other DNA sequences that translate to the same CDR3. This rearrangement joins TRBV19 to TRBJ1-5; 7 bases map to TRBD1. V dropped 4 bases and J dropped 6; count of bases not matched to a gene: 3. This CDR3 has 13 residues. Germline CDR1 is LNHDA and CDR2 is SQIVND (reference sequence). The CDR3 nucleotides read TGTGCCAGTAGTAGGCAGGGGGGTCAGCCCCAGCATTTT. It yields the protein CASSRQGGQPQHF.

The chain couples TRBV27 to TRBJ2-4, with a weak D call TRBD1 (5 bases). V was cut by 5 bases and J by 0 bases, with 20 bases left in between. Per germline, CDR1 MNHEY and CDR2 SMNVEV (reference sequence). This CDR3 comprises 18 residues. The CDR3 protein is CASSPFAFLQGAKNIQYF. The DNA of the CDR3 is TGTGCCAGCAGTCCGTTCGCGTTCCTTCAGGGAGCCAAAAACATTCAGTACTTC.